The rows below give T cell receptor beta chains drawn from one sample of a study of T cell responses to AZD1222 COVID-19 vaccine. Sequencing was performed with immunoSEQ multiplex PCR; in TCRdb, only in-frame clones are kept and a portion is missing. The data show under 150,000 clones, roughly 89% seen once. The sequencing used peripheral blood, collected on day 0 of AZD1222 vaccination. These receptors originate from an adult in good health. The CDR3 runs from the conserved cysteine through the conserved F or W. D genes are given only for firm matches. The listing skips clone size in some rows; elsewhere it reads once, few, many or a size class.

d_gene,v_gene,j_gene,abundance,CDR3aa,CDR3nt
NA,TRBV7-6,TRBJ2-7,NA,CASSAGSFEQYF,TGTGCCAGCAGCGCTGGGTCTTTCGAGCAGTACTTC
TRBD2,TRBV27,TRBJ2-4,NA,CASSFLRTSGSLGAKNIQYF,TGTGCCAGCAGTTTCCTCAGGACTAGCGGGAGTCTCGGGGCCAAAAACATTCAGTACTTC
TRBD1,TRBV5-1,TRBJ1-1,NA,CASSDRGYGNTEAFF,TGCGCCAGCAGCGACAGGGGGTATGGGAACACTGAAGCTTTCTTT
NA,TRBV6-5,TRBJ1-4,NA,CASSLTRGEVEKLFF,TGTGCCAGCAGCCTTACTCGGGGGGAGGTTGAAAAACTGTTTTTT
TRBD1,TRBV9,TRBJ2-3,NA,CASSGRDRGTDTQYF,TGTGCCAGCAGCGGACGGGACAGGGGCACAGATACGCAGTATTTT
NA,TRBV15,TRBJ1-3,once,CATSRGATGATIYF,TGTGCCACCAGCAGAGGGGCGACGGGCGCCACCATATATTTT
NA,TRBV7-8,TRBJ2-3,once,CASSLGGSGGTDTQYF,TGTGCCAGCAGCTTAGGGGGGTCCGGGGGCACAGATACGCAGTATTTT
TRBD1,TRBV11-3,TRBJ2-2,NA,CASSGDRGHTGELFF,TGTGCCAGCAGCGGCGACAGGGGGCACACCGGGGAGCTGTTTTTT
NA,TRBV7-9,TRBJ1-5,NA,CASSRGEGVYSNQPQHF,TGTGCCAGCAGCCGGGGGGAAGGGGTATATAGCAATCAGCCCCAGCATTTT
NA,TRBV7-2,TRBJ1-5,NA,CASSPGRGQPQHF,TGTGCCAGCAGCCCAGGACGGGGTCAGCCCCAGCATTTT
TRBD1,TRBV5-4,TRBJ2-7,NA,CASSLPKTGARDF,TGTGCCAGCAGCTTGCCTAAGACAGGGGCAAGGGACTTC
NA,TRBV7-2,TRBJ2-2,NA,CASSLAGTNTGELFF,TGTGCCAGCAGCTTAGCGGGTACGAACACCGGGGAGCTGTTTTTT
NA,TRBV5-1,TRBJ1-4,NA,CASSPEGVPNEKLFF,TGCGCCAGCAGCCCGGAGGGGGTCCCTAATGAAAAACTGTTTTTT
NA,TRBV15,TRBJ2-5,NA,CATSSARDGQVTQYF,TGTGCCACCAGCAGTGCCCGGGATGGCCAGGTGACCCAGTACTTC
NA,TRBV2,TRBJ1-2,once,CASRPGLGYTF,TGTGCCAGCAGGCCAGGGCTTGGCTACACCTTC
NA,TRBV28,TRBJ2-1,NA,CASSFRDTYRNEQFF,TGTGCCAGCAGTTTTCGTGACACTTATAGGAATGAGCAGTTCTTC
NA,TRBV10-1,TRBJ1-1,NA,CASSESTISGTEAFF,TGCGCCAGCAGTGAGTCGACGATCTCGGGCACTGAAGCTTTCTTT
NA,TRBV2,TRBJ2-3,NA,CASMKEGISTVTQYF,TGTGCCAGCATGAAGGAGGGCATCAGCACAGTTACGCAGTATTTT
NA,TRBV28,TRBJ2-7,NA,CATMGRRTYEQYF,TGTGCCACTATGGGACGCCGAACCTACGAGCAGTACTTC
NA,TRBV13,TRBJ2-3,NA,CASSFGLMGDTQYF,TGTGCCAGCAGCTTCGGACTTATGGGGGATACGCAGTATTTT
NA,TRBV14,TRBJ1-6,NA,CASSLLTGKFDSPLHF,TGTGCCAGCAGCCTTCTCACAGGGAAGTTCGATTCACCCCTCCACTTT
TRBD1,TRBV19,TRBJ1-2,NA,CASNFGTAYGYTF,TGTGCCAGTAACTTTGGGACAGCTTATGGCTACACCTTC
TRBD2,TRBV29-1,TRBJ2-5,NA,CSVEAAGKGETQYF,TGCAGCGTTGAAGCAGCGGGGAAGGGAGAGACCCAGTACTTC
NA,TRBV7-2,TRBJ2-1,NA,CASSLVPGNNEQFF,TGTGCCAGCAGCTTAGTTCCGGGAAACAATGAGCAGTTCTTC
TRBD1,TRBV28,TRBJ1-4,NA,CASSRRQGALREKLFF,TGTGCCAGCAGCCGACGACAGGGGGCCTTGAGGGAAAAACTGTTTTTT
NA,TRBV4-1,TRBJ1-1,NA,CASSQDQDVPNTEAFF,TGCGCCAGCAGCCAAGATCAGGACGTACCGAACACTGAAGCTTTCTTT
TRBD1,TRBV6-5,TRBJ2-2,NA,CASSPGTGNTGELFF,TGTGCCAGCAGTCCAGGGACAGGGAACACCGGGGAGCTGTTTTTT
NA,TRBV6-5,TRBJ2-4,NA,CASSYDGGLAKNIQYF,TGTGCCAGCAGTTACGACGGGGGACTAGCCAAAAACATTCAGTACTTC
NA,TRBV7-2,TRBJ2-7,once,CASSLMTGPAYEQYF,TGTGCCAGCAGCTTAATGACAGGCCCTGCCTACGAGCAGTACTTC
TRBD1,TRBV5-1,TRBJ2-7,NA,CASSHGTAYEQYF,TGCGCCAGCAGCCACGGGACAGCCTACGAGCAGTACTTC
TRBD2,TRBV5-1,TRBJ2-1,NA,CASSLGILAGVDEQFF,TGCGCCAGCAGCTTGGGTATCCTAGCGGGAGTTGATGAGCAGTTCTTC
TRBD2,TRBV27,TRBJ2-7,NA,CASRTSGPYEQYF,TGTGCCAGCCGGACTAGCGGTCCCTACGAGCAGTACTTC
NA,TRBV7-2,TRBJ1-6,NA,CASSLVFGTNSPLHF,TGTGCCAGCAGCTTAGTTTTTGGGACAAATTCACCCCTCCACTTT
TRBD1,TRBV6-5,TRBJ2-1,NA,CASDLGQGGSEQFF,TGTGCCAGCGATCTGGGACAGGGTGGATCTGAGCAGTTCTTC
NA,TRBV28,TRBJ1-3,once,CASFQGPPGNTIYF,TGTGCCAGCTTTCAGGGGCCTCCTGGAAACACCATATATTTT
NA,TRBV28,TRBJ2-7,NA,CASSLEGRKSSYEQYF,TGTGCCAGCAGTTTAGAGGGACGGAAAAGCTCCTACGAGCAGTACTTC
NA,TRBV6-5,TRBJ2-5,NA,CASSPGLQETQYF,TGTGCCAGCAGCCCCGGGCTCCAAGAGACCCAGTACTTC
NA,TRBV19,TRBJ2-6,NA,CASKIISGANVLTF,TGTGCCAGTAAGATTATTTCGGGGGCCAACGTCCTGACTTTC
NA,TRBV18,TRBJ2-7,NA,CASSPRSLPYEQYF,TGTGCCAGCTCACCACGGAGCCTCCCCTACGAGCAGTACTTC
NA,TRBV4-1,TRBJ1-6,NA,CASSQGPISILSPLHF,TGCGCCAGCAGCCAAGGTCCGATCTCGATCCTCTCACCCCTCCACTTT
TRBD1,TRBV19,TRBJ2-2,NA,CASSPRRGTVNTGELFF,TGTGCCAGTAGTCCGCGCAGGGGGACGGTGAACACCGGGGAGCTGTTTTTT
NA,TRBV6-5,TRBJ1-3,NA,CASSFNGGSGNTIYF,TGTGCCAGCAGCTTTAATGGGGGCTCTGGAAACACCATATATTTT
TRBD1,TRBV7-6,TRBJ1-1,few,CASSLGTGRTEAFF,TGTGCCAGCAGCTTAGGGACAGGGAGGACTGAAGCTTTCTTT
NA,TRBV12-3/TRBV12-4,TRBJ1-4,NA,CASSLGQNEKLFF,TGTGCCAGCAGTTTAGGTCAGAATGAAAAACTGTTTTTT
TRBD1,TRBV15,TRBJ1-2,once,CATSRDGETGNGYTF,TGTGCCACCAGCAGAGATGGCGAGACAGGGAATGGCTACACCTTC
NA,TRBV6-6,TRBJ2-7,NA,CASRAGQLYEQYF,TGTGCCAGCAGGGCGGGACAGCTTTACGAGCAGTACTTC
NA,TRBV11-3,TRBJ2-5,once,CASSLMQQETQYF,TGTGCCAGCAGCTTAATGCAGCAAGAGACCCAGTACTTC
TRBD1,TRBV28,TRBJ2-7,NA,CASQMEDGTGGSYEQYF,TGTGCCAGCCAAATGGAGGACGGGACAGGGGGATCCTACGAGCAGTACTTC
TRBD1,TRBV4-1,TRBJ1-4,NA,CASRPDRDANEKLFF,TGCGCCAGCAGACCTGACAGGGATGCTAATGAAAAACTGTTTTTT
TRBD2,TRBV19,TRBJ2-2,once,CASTDAGRSDTGELFF,TGTGCCAGTACCGACGCCGGGAGGAGCGACACCGGGGAGCTGTTTTTT
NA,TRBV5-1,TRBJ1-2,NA,CASNSMVGSLYGYTF,TGCGCCAGTAACTCAATGGTTGGCAGCCTGTATGGCTACACCTTC
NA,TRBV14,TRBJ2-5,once,CASSQYRDQETQYF,TGTGCCAGCAGCCAGTACAGGGATCAAGAGACCCAGTACTTC
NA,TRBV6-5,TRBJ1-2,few,CASSYSWEVEYGYTF,TGTGCCAGCAGTTACTCGTGGGAAGTTGAGTATGGCTACACCTTC
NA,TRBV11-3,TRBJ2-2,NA,CASSSYTGELFF,TGTGCCAGCAGCTCTTACACCGGGGAGCTGTTTTTT